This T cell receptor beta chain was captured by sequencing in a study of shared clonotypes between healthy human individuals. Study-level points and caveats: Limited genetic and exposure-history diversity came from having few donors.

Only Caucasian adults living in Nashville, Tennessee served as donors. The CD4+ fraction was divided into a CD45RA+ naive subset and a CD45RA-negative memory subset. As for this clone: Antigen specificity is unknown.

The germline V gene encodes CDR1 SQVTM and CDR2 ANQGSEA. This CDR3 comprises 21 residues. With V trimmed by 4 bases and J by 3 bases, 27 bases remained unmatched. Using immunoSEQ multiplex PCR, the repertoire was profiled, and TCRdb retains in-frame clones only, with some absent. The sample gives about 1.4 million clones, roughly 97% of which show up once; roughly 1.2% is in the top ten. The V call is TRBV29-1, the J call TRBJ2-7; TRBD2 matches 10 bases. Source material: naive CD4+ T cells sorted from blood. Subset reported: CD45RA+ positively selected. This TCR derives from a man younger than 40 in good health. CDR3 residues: CSVAGRGVSGRATHPGYEQYF. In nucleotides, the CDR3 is TGCAGCGTTGCCGGCAGGGGTGTGAGCGGGAGGGCCACGCACCCGGGCTACGAGCAGTACTTC.